A single sample gave rise to the 27 T cell receptor beta chains below, sequenced in a study of CD8+CD57+ T cells in acquired aplastic anemia. Profiles of TCR beta VDJ and CDR3 were generated from a genomic DNA template. Each CDR3 protein is one row after TCRdb ran MiXCR on the reads. The sample yields about 240,000 distinct CDR3 sequences, around half seen once. The sequenced patients had an expansion of CD8+CD57+ cells seen by flow cytometry. Material for sequencing was sorted CD4+, CD8+, or CD8+CD57+ T cells (not recorded which) from PBMCs. The receptor set was obtained from a human donor with aplastic anemia.

The chain employs TRBV15 and TRBJ2-6, with unresolved D. V gave up 0 bases and J gave up 4 bases, with 4 bases separating them. Germline CDR1 reads LNHNV; CDR2 reads YYDKDF (reference sequence). The CDR3 length is 14 residues. The chain's CDR3 is CATSRDRGANVLTF. The CDR3 bases are TGTGCCACCAGCAGAGACAGGGGGGCCAACGTCCTGACTTTC. Full variable domain (outside the CDR3, taken from reference TRBV15 and TRBJ2-6): DAMVIQNPRYQVTQFGKPVTLSCSQTLNHNVMYWYQQKSSQAPKLLFHYYDKDFNNEADTPDNFQSRRPNTSFCFLDIRSPGLGDTAMYLCATSRDRGANVLTFGAGSRLTVL.

At least ten counts were recorded for this clonotype. V is TRBV9 and J is TRBJ1-2; D remains unclear. Trimming took off 1 base at V and 5 bases at J, with 15 bases between the two ends. Germline values: CDR1 SGDLS, CDR2 YYNGEE. The CDR3 loop spans 15 amino acids. The CDR3 sequence: CASSVSADGNYGYTF. CDR3 in DNA: TGTGCCAGCAGCGTATCGGCAGACGGCAATTATGGCTACACCTTC.

Many counts were recorded for this clonotype. This chain joins TRBV7-9 and TRBJ2-1, with D uncertain. Germline V lookup: CDR1 SEHNR, CDR2 FQNEAQ (reference sequence). This CDR3 comprises 13 residues. The V end lost 1 base, the J end lost 5 bases, and 6 bases lay between the germline ends. The CDR3 DNA follows: TGTGCCAGCAGCTTAGGAAGAAACAATGAGCAGTTCTTC. Its protein is CASSLGRNNEQFF.

The chain links TRBV9 to TRBJ1-5; D is possibly TRBD1 (5 bases). CDR3 length equals 15 residues. V lost 4 bases and J lost 11, with 22 bases in between. Germline V gene data show CDR1 as SGDLS and CDR2 as YYNGEE. CDR3 nucleotides: TGTGCCAGCAGCCAAGATGGGGCAGCCCAAGAGACCCAGCATTTT. It yields the protein CASSQDGAAQETQHF.

To note about this clonotype: Germline is not matched at one junction end, which may reflect a read error. The chain couples TRBV6-4 to TRBJ1-6; 8 bases fit TRBD1. The CDR3 length is 14 residues. CDR1 and CDR2 (germline): MRHNA, SNTAGT. CDR3 amino acids: CASSPGQGWAPLHF. CDR3 sequence (DNA): TGTGCCAGCAGTCCTGGACAGGGATGGGCACCCCTCCACTTC.

This clonotype was counted at least ten times. The rearrangement uses TRBV7-9 and TRBJ1-3; TRBD1 matches 8 bases. CDR1 is SEHNR and CDR2 is FQNEAQ in the germline V gene (reference sequence). This CDR3 comprises 15 residues. The junction had 5 bases not matched to a gene; V was cut back by 4 bases and J by 3 bases. The CDR3 loop reads CASSSLRGHGNTIYF. CDR3 sequence (DNA): TGTGCCAGCAGCTCCCTCAGGGGGCATGGAAACACCATATATTTT.

About this clonotype: A clone one base away is much larger, so this may be a read error. The chain is built from TRBV4-3 and TRBJ2-5, with 10 bases that match TRBD2. Germline CDR1 is LGHNA and CDR2 is YSLEER. CDR3 length: 16 residues. The CDR3 spells CASSQEGLAGEETRYF. The CDR3, as DNA: TGCGCCAGCAGCCAAGAAGGGCTAGCGGGGGAAGAGACCCGGTACTTC.

This clonotype was counted at least ten times. The genes are TRBV6-5 and TRBJ1-6; TRBD1 matches 7 bases. V dropped 7 bases and J dropped 9; count of bases not matched to a gene: 6. Germline CDR1 MNHEY, CDR2 SVGAGI. The CDR3 spans 13 residues. The CDR3 DNA sequence: TGTGCCAGCAAAACAGGGGAGGGTTCACCCCTCCACTTT. It translates to CASKTGEGSPLHF.

This clonotype was recorded at least ten times. The chain recombines TRBV20-1 with TRBJ1-1; 9 bases match TRBD1. The germline V gene encodes CDR1 DFQATT and CDR2 SNEGSKA (reference sequence). The CDR3 has 13 amino acids. V was clipped by 7 bases and J by 5 bases; unmatched bases: 8. CDR3 sequence: CSGSGQGITEAFF. The CDR3 DNA is TGCAGTGGTTCAGGACAGGGGATAACTGAAGCTTTCTTT.

A remark on this clonotype: A much larger clone sits a single nucleotide away, making a read error possible. The genes are TRBV4-1 and TRBJ1-1, with 7 bases that match TRBD1. Per the germline V gene, CDR1 is MGHRA and CDR2 is YSYEKL. This CDR3 is 17 amino acids long. V lost 3 bases to trimming and J lost 3 bases; unmatched junction nucleotides: 13. The chain's CDR3 is CASSHRRGQTLDTEAFF. CDR3 sequence (DNA): TGCGCCAGCAGCCACCGGCGGGGACAGACATTGGACACTGAAGCTTTCTTT.

The rearrangement uses TRBV12-3 or TRBV12-4 and TRBJ2-7; a possible D gene is TRBD1 (6 bases). The CDR3 extends over 15 amino acids. V dropped 5 bases and J dropped 2 bases, with 16 bases sitting between them. In DNA, the CDR3 is TGTGCCAGCAGTCACAGGGCGCTACCTCCCTACGAGCAGTACTTC. Protein: CASSHRALPPYEQYF.

This clonotype was seen repeatedly, ten times or more. The V call is TRBV4-2, the J call TRBJ2-3, with 11 bases fitting TRBD1. The CDR3 spans 17 residues. Looked up from germline, CDR1 is LGHNA and CDR2 is YNFKEQ. J lost 4 bases, V lost 2 bases, and 8 bases had no gene match. CDR3 region: CASSQQGGTGGSDTQYF. Here the CDR3 DNA reads TGTGCCAGCAGCCAACAGGGGGGGACAGGGGGGTCAGATACGCAGTATTTT.

CDR3 DNA sequence: TGCAGCGCTTCCGAGGGGAGAGGCTACACCTTC. Translating it yields CSASEGRGYTF. The V and J genes are TRBV29-1 and TRBJ1-2, with a weak D call TRBD1 (5 bases). The length of the CDR3 is 11 residues. Trimming shortened V by 7 bases and J by 8 bases, and 14 bases separated the two germline ends. The germline CDR1 and CDR2 sequences are SQVTM and ANQGSEA. Looking up the rest from reference TRBV29-1 and TRBJ1-2 gives the full variable domain: SAVISQKPSRDICQRGTSLTIQCQVDSQVTMMFWYRQQPGQSLTLIATANQGSEATYESGFVIDKFPISRPNLTFSTLTVSNMSPEDSSIYLCSASEGRGYTFGSGTRLTVV.

Notes on this clonotype: Because the CDR3 is missing its conserved closing phenylalanine or tryptophan, this is likely a read error. This rearrangement joins TRBV12-3 or TRBV12-4 to TRBJ2-1; the match to TRBD2 covers 8 bases. Unmatched junction bases numbered 3, after V lost 5 bases and J lost 6 bases. This CDR3 is built from 13 residues. CDR3 residues: CASSSGGFNEQFL. CDR3 in DNA: TGTGCCAGCAGTAGCGGGGGATTCAATGAGCAGTTCCTC.

The rearrangement links TRBV20-1 to TRBJ1-1; 7 bases match TRBD1. The germline CDR1 and CDR2 sequences are DFQATT and SNEGSKA (reference sequence). The trim removed 0 bases at V and 5 bases at J, leaving 6 bases unmatched. The CDR3 contains 14 residues. CDR3 DNA: TGCAGTGCTAGAGACCCATTGGACAGGACTGAAGCTTTCTTT. Its protein product is CSARDPLDRTEAFF.

The count of this clonotype is one. This sequence joins TRBV28 and TRBJ1-4; 9 nucleotides match TRBD1. CDR1 is MDHEN, CDR2 SYDVKM, per germline. Trimming removed 5 bases from V and 8 bases from J; junction bases left unmatched: 9. The CDR3 loop spans 15 amino acids. CDR3 sequence (DNA): TGTGCCAGCAGTGACGGACAGGGGTTGGCGGAAAAACTGTTTTTT. This encodes CASSDGQGLAEKLFF.

A few counts support this clonotype. The rearrangement links TRBV9 to TRBJ2-1; D uncertain. The germline V and J ends were trimmed by 3 bases and 7 bases, with 20 bases remaining between them. Germline V CDR1 and CDR2: SGDLS, YYNGEE. The CDR3 covers 16 residues. In nucleotides, the CDR3 is TGTGCCAGCAGCGAGACCCTTTATGGTGGACGTAATGAGCAGTTCTTC. It translates to CASSETLYGGRNEQFF.

The chain has TRBV25-1 and TRBJ2-2; D gene unclear. V lost 4 bases and J 4 bases, leaving 13 bases between the germline ends. Germline V gene lookup returns CDR1 MGHDK and CDR2 SYGVNS. The CDR3 sequence is 15 residues long. This CDR3 reads CASSGDTPFTGELFF. The CDR3 nucleotides are TGTGCCAGCAGTGGTGACACGCCGTTCACCGGGGAGCTGTTTTTT.

Concerning this clonotype itself: Sequence at one end of the junction differs from germline and may be a read error. This chain uses TRBV2 with TRBJ2-1; D not resolved. The length of the CDR3 is 15 residues. Germline values: CDR1 SNHLY, CDR2 FYNNEI. The CDR3 spells CASSEPQEGYNEQLF. The CDR3 DNA is TGTGCCAGCAGTGAACCCCAGGAAGGATACAATGAGCAGTTATTC. The full variable domain, with the rest looked up from reference TRBV2 and TRBJ2-1, is EPEVTQTPSHQVTQMGQEVILRCVPISNHLYFYWYRQILGQKVEFLVSFYNNEISEKSEIFDDQFSVERPDGSNFTLKIRSTKLEDSAMYFCASSEPQEGYNEQLFGPGTRLTVL.

Turning to this clonotype: A much larger clone is a single base away; this may be a read error. This chain links TRBV4-1 with TRBJ2-7; either TRBD1 or TRBD2 may fit D (5 bases each). This CDR3 comprises 12 residues. Germline V CDR1 and CDR2: MGHRA, YSYEKL. This CDR3 is CAGSQGTSMEYF. The DNA of the CDR3 is TGCGCCGGCAGCCAAGGGACGAGTATGGAGTACTTC.

This chain joins TRBV19 and TRBJ2-6, with TRBD1 identical over 7 bases. Trimming took 3 bases from V and 0 from J; bases not matched to a gene: 11. This CDR3 contains 19 residues. Germline V gene lookup returns CDR1 LNHDA and CDR2 SQIVND (reference sequence). The CDR3 DNA reads as TGTGCCAGTAGTATCCCGGACAGGCATCCCTACTCTGGGGCCAACGTCCTGACTTTC. Residues: CASSIPDRHPYSGANVLTF. The full variable domain, its missing parts supplied by reference TRBV19 and TRBJ2-6, is DGGITQSPKYLFRKEGQNVTLSCEQNLNHDAMYWYRQDPGQGLRLIYYSQIVNDFQKGDIAEGYSVSREKKESFPLTVTSAQKNPTAFYLCASSIPDRHPYSGANVLTFGAGSRLTVL.

As to this clonotype: A much larger clonotype is one base distant, so this may be a read error. The rearrangement uses TRBV6-5 and TRBJ1-6, with D unresolved. Germline loops: CDR1 MNHEY, CDR2 SVGAGI. CDR3 size: 17 residues. CDR3 sequence (DNA): TGTGCCTGCAGTCTAACTACGATCGGAAAATATAATTCACCCCTCCACTTT. It yields the protein CACSLTTIGKYNSPLHF.

V and J are TRBV24-1 and TRBJ2-2, with 8 bases identical to TRBD2. The trim removed 5 bases at V and 5 bases at J, leaving 6 bases unmatched. CDR3 length: 15 amino acids. The germline CDR1 and CDR2 sequences are KGHDR and SFDVKD. CDR3 protein: CATSAHSGVTGELFF. The DNA of the CDR3 is TGTGCCACCAGTGCCCATAGCGGGGTAACCGGGGAGCTGTTTTTT.

The genes are TRBV9 and TRBJ1-2; 10 positions match TRBD1. This CDR3 has 14 residues. V was pared by 3 bases and J by 8 bases, with 7 bases of the junction left unmatched. CDR1 is SGDLS, CDR2 YYNGEE, per germline. CDR3 sequence reads: CASSATGGAGGYTF. The CDR3 bases are TGTGCCAGCAGCGCGACAGGGGGCGCGGGGGGCTACACCTTC. Variable domain in full (rest from reference TRBV9 and TRBJ1-2): DSGVTQTPKHLITATGQRVTLRCSPRSGDLSVYWYQQSLDQGLQFLIQYYNGEERAKGNILERFSAQQFPDLHSELNLSSLELGDSALYFCASSATGGAGGYTFGSGTRLTVV.

The chain is built from TRBV5-6 and TRBJ2-7; unclear D gene. There are 14 residues in the CDR3. Germline CDR1 and CDR2: SGHDT and YYEEEE. The ends were cut back, 0 bases at V and 1 base at J, with 8 bases in the middle. DNA of the CDR3: TGTGCCAGCAGCTTGGGTAGTGCATCCTACGAGCAGTACTTC. It yields the protein CASSLGSASYEQYF.

The chain employs TRBV20-1 and TRBJ2-7; TRBD2 aligns across 12 bases. Germline CDR1 reads DFQATT; CDR2 reads SNEGSKA (reference sequence). Losses at the gene ends were 6 bases for V and 0 bases for J; bases not matched to a gene: 3. There are 14 residues in the CDR3. CDR3 protein: CSARTSGASYEQYF. In DNA, the CDR3 is TGCAGTGCGCGGACTAGCGGGGCCTCCTACGAGCAGTACTTC.

The chain recombines TRBV20-1 with TRBJ2-7; D unclear. Trimming took 0 bases from V and 0 from J, leaving 9 bases between them. The germline gives CDR1 DFQATT, CDR2 SNEGSKA (reference sequence). This CDR3 contains 14 residues. CDR3 nucleotide sequence: TGCAGTGCTAGAGAGGCAGGCAGCTCCTACGAGCAGTACTTC. Residues: CSAREAGSSYEQYF.